This T cell receptor (beta chain) was documented in a study of blood T cells in healthy people across ages. As for the study in general: In model experiments, template switching was able to capture about one barcoded beta molecule for every two T cells that were present. Study-wide results and limits: It was the long-lived donors that had more naive CD4+ cells and higher diversity than aged donors. Estimated diversity across one million T cells was deemed an underestimate.

Sample-barcoded 5' priming and a J-beta primer mix drove a second PCR of roughly 6 to 12 cycles. One entry per CDR3 protein, called by TCRdb with MiXCR from the 5' RACE reads. The sample holds 1.5 million to 2 million distinct CDR3 sequences, approximately 28% seen once. Peripheral blood, 9.5 to 10 milliliters per donor, was collected. The trim removed 0 bases at V and 1 base at J, leaving 4 bases unmatched. The CDR3 has 15 residues. Germline V lookup: CDR1 SGHKS, CDR2 YYEKEE (reference sequence). This clonotype was counted many times. Its cognate antigen is unknown. Specimen: blood. V gene TRBV5-5 combines with J gene TRBJ2-7; 7 bases line up with TRBD1. The source is a woman aged 25 to 45 in good health. This CDR3 is CASSLEPGGSYEQYF. The CDR3 nucleotides are TGTGCCAGCAGCTTGGAGCCAGGGGGATCCTACGAGCAGTACTTC.